This T cell receptor beta chain was recorded in a study of control samples from healthy donors and cancer patients (dated by TCRdb to 2018 to 2021). Library prep was done by the immunoSEQ multiplex PCR assay. The table was pulled from immuneACCESS by TCRdb, which kept in-frame rearrangements only. Such tables lose some clones; where checked, under half of the loss comes from unresolved V genes, and the rest has no known cause. The sample has fewer than 200,000 clones on record, 80% to 95% of them singletons. Around 1.6% of the sample goes to the ten largest clones. The CDR3 goes from the cysteine to the phenylalanine over 13 residues. Only the CDR3 region is kept as DNA, spanning 39 bases read in frame from base 1. The V and J ends are trimmed by 6 bases and 4 bases, leaving 10 bases between them. Taken from the germline V gene, the CDR1 and CDR2 loops are SNHLY and FYNNEI. On this clone itself: The clone's antigen remains unknown. Base qualities are not at hand, and no much larger clone is one base apart.

This sequence uses TRBV2 and TRBJ2-1; D gene: possibly TRBD1, on 6 matching bases. The sequenced sample consisted of blood. The receptor was derived from a young man in good health. The DNA reads as follows: TGTGCCAGCAGAAAAGACAGGTACAATGAGCAGTTCTTC. It translates as CASRKDRYNEQFF. The entire variable domain, with the stretches around the CDR3 drawn from the reference TRBV2 and TRBJ2-1 proteins, is EPEVTQTPSHQVTQMGQEVILRCVPISNHLYFYWYRQILGQKVEFLVSFYNNEISEKSEIFDDQFSVERPDGSNFTLKIRSTKLEDSAMYFCASRKDRYNEQFFGPGTRLTVL.